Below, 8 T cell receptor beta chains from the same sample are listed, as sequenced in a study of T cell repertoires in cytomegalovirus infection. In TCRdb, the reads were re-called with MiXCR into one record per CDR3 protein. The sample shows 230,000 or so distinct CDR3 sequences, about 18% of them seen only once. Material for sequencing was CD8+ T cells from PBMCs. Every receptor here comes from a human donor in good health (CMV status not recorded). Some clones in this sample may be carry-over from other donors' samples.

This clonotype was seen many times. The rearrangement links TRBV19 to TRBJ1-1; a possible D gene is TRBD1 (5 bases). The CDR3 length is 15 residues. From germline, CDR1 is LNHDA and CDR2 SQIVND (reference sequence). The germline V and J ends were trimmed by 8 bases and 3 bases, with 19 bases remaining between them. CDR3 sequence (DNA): TGTGCCAGTGCGGGGCCGGTAGCCGTGGACACTGAAGCTTTCTTT. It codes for CASAGPVAVDTEAFF.

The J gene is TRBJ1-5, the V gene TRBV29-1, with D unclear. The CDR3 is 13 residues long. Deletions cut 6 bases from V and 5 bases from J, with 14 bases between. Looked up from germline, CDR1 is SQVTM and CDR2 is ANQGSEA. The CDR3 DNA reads TGCAGCGTGACCCTCATTGGCGATCAGCCCCAGCATTTT. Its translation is CSVTLIGDQPQHF. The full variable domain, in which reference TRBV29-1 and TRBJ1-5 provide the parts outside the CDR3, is SAVISQKPSRDICQRGTSLTIQCQVDSQVTMMFWYRQQPGQSLTLIATANQGSEATYESGFVIDKFPISRPNLTFSTLTVSNMSPEDSSIYLCSVTLIGDQPQHFGDGTRLSIL.

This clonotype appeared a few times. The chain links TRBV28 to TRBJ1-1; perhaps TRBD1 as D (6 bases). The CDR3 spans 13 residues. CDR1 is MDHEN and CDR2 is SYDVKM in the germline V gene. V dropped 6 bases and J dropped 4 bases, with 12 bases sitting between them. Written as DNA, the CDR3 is TGTGCCAGCAGCCCGGGGGCGAGCACTGAAGCTTTCTTT. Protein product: CASSPGASTEAFF. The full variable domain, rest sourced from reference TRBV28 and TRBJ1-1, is DVKVTQSSRYLVKRTGEKVFLECVQDMDHENMFWYRQDPGLGLRLIYFSYDVKMKEKGDIPEGYSVSREKKERFSLILESASTNQTSMYLCASSPGASTEAFFGQGTRLTVV.

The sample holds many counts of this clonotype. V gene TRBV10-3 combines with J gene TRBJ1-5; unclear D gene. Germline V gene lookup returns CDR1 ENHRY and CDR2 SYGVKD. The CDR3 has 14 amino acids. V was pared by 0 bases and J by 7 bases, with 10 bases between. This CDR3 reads CAISESPGNQPQHF. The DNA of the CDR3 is TGTGCCATCAGTGAGTCGCCCGGGAACCAGCCCCAGCATTTT.

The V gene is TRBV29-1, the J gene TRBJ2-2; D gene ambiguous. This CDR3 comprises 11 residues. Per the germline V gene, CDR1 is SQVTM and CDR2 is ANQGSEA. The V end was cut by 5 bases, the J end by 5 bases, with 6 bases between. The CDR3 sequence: CSVLRTGELFF. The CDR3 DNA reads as TGCAGCGTTCTAAGGACCGGGGAGCTGTTTTTT.

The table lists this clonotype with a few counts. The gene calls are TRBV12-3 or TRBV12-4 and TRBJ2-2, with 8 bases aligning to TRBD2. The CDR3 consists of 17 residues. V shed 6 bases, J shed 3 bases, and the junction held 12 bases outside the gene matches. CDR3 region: CASSRPPGLGDTGELFF. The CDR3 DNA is TGTGCCAGCAGCCGGCCACCGGGACTAGGGGACACCGGGGAGCTGTTTTTT.

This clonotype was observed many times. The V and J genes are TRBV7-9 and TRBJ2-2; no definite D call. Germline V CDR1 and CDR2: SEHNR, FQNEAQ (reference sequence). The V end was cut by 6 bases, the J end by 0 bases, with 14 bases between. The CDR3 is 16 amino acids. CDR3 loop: CASRIAGSANTGELFF. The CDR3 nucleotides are TGTGCCAGCAGAATAGCCGGTTCTGCGAACACCGGGGAGCTGTTTTTT. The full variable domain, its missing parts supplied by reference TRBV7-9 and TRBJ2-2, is DTGVSQNPRHKITKRGQNVTFRCDPISEHNRLYWYRQTLGQGPEFLTYFQNEAQLEKSRLLSDRFSAERPKGSFSTLEIQRTEQGDSAMYLCASRIAGSANTGELFFGEGSRLTVL.

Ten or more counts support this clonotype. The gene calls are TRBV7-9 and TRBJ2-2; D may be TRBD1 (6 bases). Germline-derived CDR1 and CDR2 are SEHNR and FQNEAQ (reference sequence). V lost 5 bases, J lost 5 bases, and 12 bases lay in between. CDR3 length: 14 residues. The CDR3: CASSGDKATGELFF. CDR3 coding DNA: TGTGCCAGCAGCGGGGACAAAGCAACCGGGGAGCTGTTTTTT.